The 30 T cell receptor beta chains below were found in one sample sequenced in a study of blood T cell repertoires in COVID-19. The assay was immunoSEQ multiplex PCR, and TCRdb's table has in-frame clones only and misses some. The sample comprises some 200,000 clones, roughly 80% of which are singletons, and approximately 3% rests with the top ten. The sample consisted of peripheral blood. All receptors come from a woman in her 30s who had recovered from COVID-19.

CDR3 in amino acids: CAWSVQIGRDVGYTF. The CDR3 nucleotides are TGTGCCTGGAGTGTACAGATAGGCAGGGATGTTGGCTACACCTTC. J is TRBJ1-2 and V is TRBV30; D is perhaps TRBD1 (5 bases). The CDR3 is made up of 15 amino acids. Per the germline V gene, CDR1 is GTSNPN and CDR2 is SVGIG (reference sequence). V lost 0 bases and J lost 7, with 18 bases in between.

V and J are TRBV5-1 and TRBJ1-6, with 7 bases that match TRBD1. The germline gives CDR1 SGHRS, CDR2 YFSETQ. J lost 6 bases, V lost 3 bases, and 3 bases had no gene match. The CDR3 is 14 amino acids. CDR3 protein: CASSSGQSNSPLHF. The CDR3, as DNA: TGCGCCAGCAGCTCGGGACAGAGTAATTCACCCCTCCACTTT.

This clone was seen just once. This rearrangement joins TRBV5-1 to TRBJ2-7; maybe TRBD2 (5 bases). The CDR3 totals 15 residues. The germline V gene has CDR1 SGHRS and CDR2 YFSETQ. The V and J ends lost 3 bases and 4 bases respectively, with 17 bases between them. CDR3: CASSSIDGVGYEQYF. CDR3 in DNA: TGCGCCAGCAGCTCAATCGACGGGGTGGGTTACGAGCAGTACTTC.

This rearrangement joins TRBV27 to TRBJ2-3; no clear D gene. The V gene's germline CDR1 is MNHEY and CDR2 SMNVEV (reference sequence). The CDR3 extends over 14 amino acids. V was clipped by 11 bases and J by 1 base, with 16 bases between them. The CDR3 DNA reads as TGTGCCGTATTTACGAGTTCCGGCACAGATACGCAGTATTTT. Protein product: CAVFTSSGTDTQYF.

V is TRBV6-6 and J is TRBJ1-4, with D maybe TRBD1 (6 bases). Germline-derived CDR1 and CDR2 are MNHNY and SVGAGI (reference sequence). This CDR3 region has 15 residues. Trimming cost V 5 bases and J 7 bases, with 17 bases left between them. The CDR3 nucleotides are TGTGCCAGCAGTACGAAACAGGGAGGGAGTGAAAAACTGTTTTTT. It yields the protein CASSTKQGGSEKLFF.

The chain carries TRBV10-3 and TRBJ2-2; 7 bases fit TRBD1. There are 16 residues in the CDR3. Germline V gene lookup returns CDR1 ENHRY and CDR2 SYGVKD. J gave up 1 base and V 2 bases, and 4 bases lay outside the gene matches. CDR3 region: CAISEMGQLNTGELFF. The CDR3 coding sequence is TGTGCCATCAGTGAGATGGGACAGCTGAACACCGGGGAGCTGTTTTTT.

The rearrangement joins TRBV30 to TRBJ2-7; D ambiguous. The CDR3 consists of 14 residues. Germline lookup yields CDR1 GTSNPN and CDR2 SVGIG (reference sequence). Trimming stripped 4 bases from V and 2 bases from J, with 15 bases between. The CDR3 protein is CAWKRAALTYEQYF. In DNA form, the CDR3 reads TGTGCCTGGAAGCGAGCAGCTCTCACCTACGAGCAGTACTTC.

This chain joins TRBV18 and TRBJ1-5, with D tentatively TRBD1 (6 bases). Germline V gene sequence: CDR1 KGHSH, CDR2 LQKENI. V lost 2 bases and J lost 7, with 9 bases in between. The CDR3 loop spans 13 amino acids. Here the CDR3 DNA reads TGTGCCAGCTCACCAATGGACAGCCAGCCCCAGCATTTT. Amino acids: CASSPMDSQPQHF.

V is TRBV19 and J is TRBJ1-1; D gene ambiguous. The germline V and J ends were trimmed by 8 bases and 0 bases, with 10 bases remaining between them. From germline, CDR1 is LNHDA and CDR2 SQIVND (reference sequence). CDR3 length equals 13 residues. CDR3 bases: TGTGCCAGTCAAGCACAGATGAACACTGAAGCTTTCTTT. Translated, it gives CASQAQMNTEAFF.

This clone was found a few times. Other DNA sequences in the same sample also yield this CDR3. The chain carries TRBV5-4 and TRBJ2-7, with D tentatively TRBD2 (7 bases). The CDR3 runs to 15 residues. Germline lookup yields CDR1 SGHNT and CDR2 YYREEE (reference sequence). The V and J ends lost 4 bases and 4 bases respectively, with 18 bases between them. The CDR3: CASSGVGGALYEQYF. CDR3 DNA sequence: TGTGCCAGCAGCGGGGTTGGGGGGGCTTTGTACGAGCAGTACTTC.

The rearrangement joins TRBV12-5 to TRBJ2-2, with D hard to call. This CDR3 spans 16 amino acids. Germline CDR1 LGHNT, CDR2 FRNRAP. Trimming stripped 2 bases from V and 7 bases from J, with 17 bases between. CDR3 DNA sequence: TGTGCTAGTGGTTTGTGGCCGGAGACGGGTGGCGGGGAGCTGTTTTTT. As protein: CASGLWPETGGGELFF.

This rearrangement joins TRBV27 to TRBJ1-2, with D unclear. This CDR3 contains 14 residues. Germline V gives CDR1 MNHEY, CDR2 SMNVEV (reference sequence). Trimming took off 4 bases at V and 0 bases at J, with 9 bases between the two ends. CDR3 sequence reads: CASSSWESNYGYTF. The CDR3 DNA is TGTGCCAGCAGTTCGTGGGAGTCTAACTATGGCTACACCTTC.

The V call is TRBV29-1, the J call TRBJ2-2; 9 positions match TRBD1. J was trimmed by 4 bases and V by 6 bases; bases with no gene match: 12. The CDR3 is 16 amino acids. In germline, CDR1 is SQVTM, CDR2 ANQGSEA. CDR3 sequence reads: CSVAPTRDRATGELFF. The CDR3 nucleotides read TGCAGCGTCGCCCCAACCCGGGACAGGGCCACCGGGGAGCTGTTTTTT.

V is TRBV6-5 and J is TRBJ1-2; 9 nucleotides agree with TRBD1. With 6 bases clipped from V and 12 bases from J, the junction kept 17 bases outside the gene matches. Germline V gives CDR1 MNHEY, CDR2 SVGAGI. The length of the CDR3 is 15 residues. The CDR3 DNA reads as TGTGCCAGCAGAAATAAACAGGGGGCGGGGGAGGAAAACACCTTC. It yields the protein CASRNKQGAGEENTF.

The gene calls are TRBV5-4 and TRBJ1-2; 7 bases line up with TRBD1. Germline lookup yields CDR1 SGHNT and CDR2 YYREEE (reference sequence). This CDR3 has 17 amino acids. J lost 4 bases, V lost 3 bases, and 15 bases had no gene match. CDR3 sequence reads: CASSWAGQGEKGYGYTF. The CDR3 nucleotides read TGTGCCAGCAGCTGGGCGGGGCAGGGGGAAAAGGGCTATGGCTACACCTTC.

The chain uses TRBV28 and TRBJ1-1, with TRBD1 identical over 7 bases. The CDR3 extends over 15 amino acids. Per the germline V gene, CDR1 is MDHEN and CDR2 is SYDVKM. The V segment lost 5 bases and the J segment 4 bases; nucleotides outside the gene matches: 10. The CDR3 region has the DNA TGTGCCAGCAGTCCACCGGGACAGACCCTCACTGAAGCTTTCTTT. Its translation: CASSPPGQTLTEAFF.

The V call is TRBV5-1, the J call TRBJ2-5; 9 bases are shared with TRBD2. CDR3 length: 17 amino acids. V lost 2 bases and J lost 5; bases outside the gene matches: 13. Germline V gene data show CDR1 as SGHRS and CDR2 as YFSETQ. CDR3 sequence (DNA): TGCGCCAGCAGCTTAGGGGTTAGCGGGAGAGTGAGGGAGACCCAGTACTTC. Encoded protein: CASSLGVSGRVRETQYF. The variable domain in full, with the rest retrieved from reference TRBV5-1 and TRBJ2-5, is KAGVTQTPRYLIKTRGQQVTLSCSPISGHRSVSWYQQTPGQGLQFLFEYFSETQRNKGNFPGRFSGRQFSNSRSEMNVSTLELGDSALYLCASSLGVSGRVRETQYFGPGTRLLVL.

This clone has only one observation. The chain recombines TRBV13 with TRBJ2-7; TRBD1 might be the D (5 bases). Per the germline V gene, CDR1 is PRHDT and CDR2 is FYEKMQ (reference sequence). The V and J ends lost 0 bases and 3 bases respectively, with 18 bases between them. The CDR3 consists of 17 residues. CDR3 nucleotide sequence: TGTGCCAGCAGCTTAGGGGACACCACCTTCCTGGACTACGAGCAGTACTTC. Encoded protein: CASSLGDTTFLDYEQYF.

The chain has TRBV24-1 and TRBJ2-7; 10 positions match TRBD1. Germline V gene lookup returns CDR1 KGHDR and CDR2 SFDVKD. V trimming: 3 bases; J trimming: 5 bases; junction bases outside the gene matches: 6. This CDR3 has 15 amino acids. CDR3 sequence: CATSDPGQGSNEQYF. DNA for the CDR3: TGTGCCACCAGTGATCCGGGACAGGGGAGCAACGAGCAGTACTTC.

The chain employs TRBV6-5 and TRBJ2-2, with TRBD2 identical over 7 bases. The germline gives CDR1 MNHEY, CDR2 SVGAGI. This CDR3 region has 15 residues. After removal of 2 bases from V and 2 bases from J, the junction contained 2 bases not matched to a gene. DNA for the CDR3: TGTGCCAGCAGTTACGGGGGGGGTAACACCGGGGAGCTGTTTTTT. Its protein is CASSYGGGNTGELFF.

The chain is built from TRBV3-1 (or the pseudogene TRBV3-2) and TRBJ2-7, with D possibly being TRBD2 (5 bases). V was clipped by 3 bases and J by 3 bases, with 15 bases between them. CDR3 length: 15 residues. Germline assignment: CDR1 LGHDT and CDR2 YNNKEL (reference sequence). DNA of the CDR3: TGTGCCAGCAGCCACCCGACCGCTCGGGGCTACGAGCAGTACTTC. It yields the protein CASSHPTARGYEQYF.

This clone occurred once. The chain is built from TRBV10-2 and TRBJ2-3; D might be TRBD2 (5 bases). The CDR3 extends over 15 amino acids. V lost 0 bases to trimming and J lost 1 base, with 8 bases between them. The V gene's germline CDR1 is WSHSY and CDR2 SAAADI. This chain's CDR3 is CASSESGEGTDTQYF. The CDR3 coding sequence is TGCGCCAGCAGTGAGTCGGGAGAGGGCACAGATACGCAGTATTTT.

The V gene is TRBV28, the J gene TRBJ2-7, with a tentative D call TRBD2 (6 bases). CDR1 and CDR2 (germline): MDHEN, SYDVKM. The CDR3 consists of 15 residues. V shed 4 bases and J shed 3 bases, with 16 bases lying between them. The DNA of the CDR3 is TGTGCCAGCAGTTCGTACGGGACTGGAGTCTACGAGCAGTACTTC. Amino acids: CASSSYGTGVYEQYF.

The chain couples TRBV7-9 to TRBJ2-6, with D maybe TRBD2 (5 bases). Trimming left V 5 bases short and J 0 bases short, with 11 bases between. Germline V gene sequence: CDR1 SEHNR, CDR2 FQNEAQ (reference sequence). The CDR3 has 16 residues. CDR3 nucleotide sequence: TGTGCCAGCAGCCTCAGTGGAGGCTCTGGGGCCAACGTCCTGACTTTC. Translating gives CASSLSGGSGANVLTF.

The CDR3 loop is CATSDHSSYEQYF. The CDR3 region has the DNA TGTGCCACCAGTGATCACTCAAGCTACGAGCAGTACTTC. This chain links TRBV24-1 with TRBJ2-7; no clear D. The CDR3 contains 13 residues. CDR1 is KGHDR, CDR2 SFDVKD, per germline. V shed 3 bases and J shed 3 bases, with 8 bases lying between them.

The CDR3 protein is CASTHRTSGSLDEQFF. The CDR3 DNA reads as TGTGCCAGTACCCATCGAACTAGCGGGAGTCTGGATGAGCAGTTCTTC. The rearrangement joins TRBV19 to TRBJ2-1; 11 positions match TRBD2. There are 16 residues in the CDR3. The germline V gene has CDR1 LNHDA and CDR2 SQIVND (reference sequence). Germline trimming cut 7 bases from V and 8 bases from J; bases unmatched to any gene: 13.

Concerning this clone: The sample contains more than one DNA sequence encoding this CDR3. The chain has TRBV5-1 and TRBJ2-3, with 13 bases lining up with TRBD2. Germline trimming cut 4 bases from V and 1 base from J; bases unmatched to any gene: 3. The germline V gene encodes CDR1 SGHRS and CDR2 YFSETQ. CDR3 length: 16 amino acids. The CDR3 DNA reads as TGCGCCAGCAGCCCAGGACTAGCGGGGGGCACAGATACGCAGTATTTT. The encoded protein is CASSPGLAGGTDTQYF.

V usage is TRBV5-6 and J usage is TRBJ2-7, with a tentative D call TRBD2 (5 bases). The germline gives CDR1 SGHDT, CDR2 YYEEEE. CDR3 size: 14 residues. V was trimmed by 4 bases and J by 3 bases, leaving 14 bases between them. CDR3 DNA: TGTGCCAGCAGCCCCGGGGTAGCAAACTACGAGCAGTACTTC. This codes for CASSPGVANYEQYF. Variable domain in full (rest from reference TRBV5-6 and TRBJ2-7): DAGVTQSPTHLIKTRGQQVTLRCSPKSGHDTVSWYQQALGQGPQFIFQYYEEEERQRGNFPDRFSGHQFPNYSSELNVNALLLGDSALYLCASSPGVANYEQYFGPGTRLTVT.

The chain couples TRBV3-1 (or the pseudogene TRBV3-2) to TRBJ2-7; D is unresolved. The CDR3 runs 12 residues. V gave up 0 bases and J gave up 5 bases, with 5 bases separating them. Germline V gives CDR1 LGHDT, CDR2 YNNKEL (reference sequence). The CDR3 DNA reads TGTGCCAGCAGCCAAGAAACAAACGAGCAGTACTTC. Translation gives CASSQETNEQYF.

As DNA, the CDR3 is TGTGCCAGCAGTTGGCTAGCGGGAGGAGAGACCCAGTACTTC. Residues: CASSWLAGGETQYF. This sequence joins TRBV6-5 and TRBJ2-5; TRBD2 agrees at 11 bases. V shed 4 bases and J 4 bases; nucleotides not matched to a gene: 2. The CDR3 runs to 14 residues. Germline V CDR1 and CDR2: MNHEY, SVGAGI.